The 20 T cell receptor beta chains reported below all come from one sample, sequenced in a study of T-cell reconstitution after alpha-beta-depleted transplantation in children. Unique molecular identifiers tagged the TCRbeta library. One entry per CDR3 protein, called by TCRdb with MiXCR from the PCR reads. The table records fewer than 200,000 distinct CDR3 sequences, about 6.4% of them present only once. This specimen was PBMCs from the stem cell graft donor, taken from the stem cell graft. These receptors originate from a human donor who donated a stem cell graft to a child with Wiskott-Aldrich syndrome.

This clonotype has just a few counts. The V call is TRBV30, the J call TRBJ1-3, with D possibly being TRBD1 (5 bases). The germline V gene has CDR1 GTSNPN and CDR2 SVGIG (reference sequence). Trimming pared 2 bases from V and 0 bases from J, leaving 14 bases between. This CDR3 is 16 amino acids long. The CDR3 DNA reads as TGTGCCTGGAGTCCCCGGGGGAGGAGCTCTGGAAACACCATATATTTT. Translating it yields CAWSPRGRSSGNTIYF.

There are many counts of this clonotype. Given the absence of the conserved phenylalanine or tryptophan at the CDR3 end, a read error is likely. No DNA is shown, since the ends of the CDR3 on it are uncertain; the CDR3 is the one TCRdb lists. The chain uses TRBV27 and TRBJ1-6; the table's D call, TRBD1, has no DNA check behind it. Germline V gene lookup returns CDR1 MNHEY and CDR2 SMNVEV (reference sequence). The CDR3 region is 12 residues in length, termini included. CDR3 in amino acids: CASRTGGGIWSL.

This clonotype has at least ten counts. The chain carries TRBV5-1 and TRBJ1-1; 7 bases align to TRBD1. Trimming cost V 4 bases and J 5 bases; bases outside gene matches: 11. The V gene's germline CDR1 is SGHRS and CDR2 YFSETQ. This CDR3 is 15 amino acids long. The CDR3 DNA follows: TGCGCCAGCAGCCCCCCGACAGGGATTAGGACTGAAGCTTTCTTT. It yields the protein CASSPPTGIRTEAFF.

At least ten counts were recorded for this clonotype. The chain combines TRBV5-1 with TRBJ1-1, with D uncertain. Trimming shortened V by 0 bases and J by 2 bases, and 8 bases separated the two germline ends. Germline CDR1 and CDR2: SGHRS and YFSETQ. The CDR3 loop spans 14 amino acids. The CDR3 loop reads CASSLDQRNTEAFF. The CDR3 DNA is TGCGCCAGCAGCTTGGACCAGAGAAACACTGAAGCTTTCTTT.

This clonotype was counted ten times or more. The rearrangement joins TRBV7-8 to TRBJ2-2; D gene unclear. CDR3 length: 13 amino acids. Germline CDR1 is SGHVS and CDR2 is FQNEAQ. Trimming took 3 bases from V and 1 from J, leaving 3 bases between them. CDR3 nucleotides: TGTGCCAGCAGCTTCGAGAACACCGGGGAGCTGTTTTTT. As protein: CASSFENTGELFF.

The genes are TRBV5-1 and TRBJ2-7, with 7 positions matching TRBD1. CDR3 length equals 14 residues. V gave up 0 bases and J gave up 6 bases; unmatched junction bases: 6. In germline, CDR1 is SGHRS, CDR2 YFSETQ. The CDR3 spells CASSLGQGRAEQYF. In DNA form, the CDR3 reads TGCGCCAGCAGCTTGGGACAGGGAAGGGCCGAGCAGTACTTC.

This clonotype has a count of ten or more. V usage is TRBV12-3 or TRBV12-4 and J usage is TRBJ2-3; 11 nucleotides align to TRBD1. There are 15 residues in the CDR3. J was trimmed by 2 bases and V by 3 bases; bases with no gene match: 1. CDR3 residues: CASSLGQGDTDTQYF. CDR3 coding DNA: TGTGCCAGCAGTTTGGGACAGGGGGACACAGATACGCAGTATTTT.

The rearrangement uses TRBV10-3 and TRBJ2-4, with unresolved D. Germline lookup yields CDR1 ENHRY and CDR2 SYGVKD. Trimming removed 0 bases from V and 6 bases from J, with 15 bases in between. The CDR3 is 16 residues long. The chain's CDR3 is CAISESWRPATNIQYF. The CDR3 DNA is TGTGCCATCAGTGAGTCGTGGCGCCCGGCAACAAACATTCAGTACTTC.

This clonotype has ten or more counts. This chain connects TRBV29-1 to TRBJ2-5; D gene ambiguous. The V gene's germline CDR1 is SQVTM and CDR2 ANQGSEA. V gave up 1 base and J gave up 1 base, with 7 bases separating them. The CDR3 consists of 13 residues. The CDR3 is CSVEGPAQETQYF. For the CDR3, the DNA is TGCAGCGTTGAAGGACCGGCCCAAGAGACCCAGTACTTC. Full variable domain (outside the CDR3, taken from reference TRBV29-1 and TRBJ2-5): SAVISQKPSRDICQRGTSLTIQCQVDSQVTMMFWYRQQPGQSLTLIATANQGSEATYESGFVIDKFPISRPNLTFSTLTVSNMSPEDSSIYLCSVEGPAQETQYFGPGTRLLVL.

This clonotype has at least ten counts. The chain has TRBV10-2 and TRBJ2-1, with D uncertain. Germline assignment: CDR1 WSHSY and CDR2 SAAADI. V was pared by 2 bases and J by 6 bases, with 17 bases between. The CDR3 length is 16 residues. The CDR3 reads CASSERRIIVGNEQFF. As DNA, the CDR3 is TGCGCCAGCAGTGAGAGACGAATTATTGTGGGCAATGAGCAGTTCTTC.

In its sample, this clonotype was seen many times. The chain joins TRBV5-1 to TRBJ1-1, with 12 bases identical to TRBD1. The CDR3 totals 16 residues. The V gene end was trimmed by 0 bases and the J gene end by 6 bases; junction bases not matched to a gene: 6. CDR1 is SGHRS and CDR2 is YFSETQ in the germline V gene. In DNA form, the CDR3 reads TGCGCCAGCAGCTTGGCGGGAGGGACAGGGGGCTCTGAAGCTTTCTTT. Translation gives CASSLAGGTGGSEAFF.

This clonotype was recorded many times. DNA for the CDR3: TGCGCCAGCAGCTCCGGGACAGGGACTAACTATGGCTACACCTTC. Protein sequence: CASSSGTGTNYGYTF. The chain links TRBV5-1 to TRBJ1-2, with 9 nucleotides matching TRBD1. This CDR3 spans 15 amino acids. Trimming cost V 3 bases and J 0 bases; bases outside gene matches: 3. In germline, CDR1 is SGHRS, CDR2 YFSETQ.

This clonotype was seen repeatedly, ten times or more. The chain carries TRBV7-9 and TRBJ1-5; TRBD1 matches 7 bases. CDR3 length equals 15 residues. V lost 2 bases, J lost 7 bases, and 8 bases stayed unmatched. Germline lookup yields CDR1 SEHNR and CDR2 FQNEAQ (reference sequence). CDR3 in amino acids: CASSLWQGVSQPQHF. Here the CDR3 DNA reads TGTGCCAGCAGCTTATGGCAGGGGGTTTCGCAGCCCCAGCATTTT. The full variable domain, its missing parts supplied by reference TRBV7-9 and TRBJ1-5, is DTGVSQNPRHKITKRGQNVTFRCDPISEHNRLYWYRQTLGQGPEFLTYFQNEAQLEKSRLLSDRFSAERPKGSFSTLEIQRTEQGDSAMYLCASSLWQGVSQPQHFGDGTRLSIL.

Many counts were recorded for this clonotype. V is TRBV6-1 and J is TRBJ1-3, with D possibly being TRBD1 (6 bases). The CDR3 runs 15 residues. Germline V gives CDR1 MNHNS, CDR2 SASEGT. Trimming stripped 5 bases from V and 0 bases from J, with 11 bases between. CDR3 bases: TGTGCCAGCAGTAGGGGGATGCTCTCTGGAAACACCATATATTTT. Translation gives CASSRGMLSGNTIYF.

The chain has TRBV5-6 and TRBJ2-2; D not resolved. In germline, CDR1 is SGHDT, CDR2 YYEEEE. V was trimmed by 0 bases and J by 5 bases, leaving 5 bases between them. The CDR3 length is 13 residues. The CDR3 is CASSLVQTGELFF. The DNA of the CDR3 is TGTGCCAGCAGCTTGGTTCAGACCGGGGAGCTGTTTTTT.

There are a few counts of this clonotype. The V and J genes are TRBV5-1 and TRBJ1-1; D unclear. The CDR3 consists of 15 residues. Germline values: CDR1 SGHRS, CDR2 YFSETQ. V lost 0 bases, J lost 4 bases, and 13 bases lay in between. The CDR3 region has the DNA TGCGCCAGCAGCTTGGCCCCTGCTGCAGGCACTGAAGCTTTCTTT. Translated, it gives CASSLAPAAGTEAFF.

The genes are TRBV18 and TRBJ2-1; D is unclear. There are 15 residues in the CDR3. Trimming left V 2 bases short and J 5 bases short, with 13 bases between. Germline loops: CDR1 KGHSH, CDR2 LQKENI. The DNA of the CDR3 is TGTGCCAGCTCACCAACGGCAGGTGCTAACAATGAGCAGTTCTTC. This encodes CASSPTAGANNEQFF.

This clonotype was observed a handful of times. The chain links TRBV5-1 to TRBJ2-1, with D possibly being TRBD1 or TRBD2 (5 bases each). Germline CDR1 is SGHRS and CDR2 is YFSETQ. Trimming stripped 6 bases from V and 4 bases from J, with 17 bases between. This CDR3 region has 15 residues. The CDR3 region has the DNA TGCGCCAGCAAAGCTTCGGGGCCGACTTACAATGAGCAGTTCTTC. This translates into CASKASGPTYNEQFF. Full variable domain (missing parts from reference TRBV5-1 and TRBJ2-1): KAGVTQTPRYLIKTRGQQVTLSCSPISGHRSVSWYQQTPGQGLQFLFEYFSETQRNKGNFPGRFSGRQFSNSRSEMNVSTLELGDSALYLCASKASGPTYNEQFFGPGTRLTVL.

This clonotype was observed at least ten times. The chain combines TRBV7-8 with TRBJ2-7; TRBD1 matches 7 bases. The J segment lost 4 bases and the V segment lost 7 bases, leaving 10 bases of the junction unmatched. The germline CDR1 and CDR2 sequences are SGHVS and FQNEAQ. The CDR3 sequence is 14 residues long. CDR3 region: CASTERDRPYEQYF. The DNA for the CDR3 is TGTGCCAGCACGGAAAGGGACAGACCTTACGAGCAGTACTTC.

This clonotype was seen repeatedly, ten times or more. The chain has TRBV7-8 and TRBJ1-2, with D perhaps TRBD1 (6 bases). The germline V and J ends were trimmed by 1 base and 4 bases, with 13 bases remaining between them. CDR1 and CDR2 from the germline V gene are SGHVS and FQNEAQ. The CDR3 runs to 15 residues. CDR3: CASSLGLRDTYGYTF. The DNA of the CDR3 is TGTGCCAGCAGCTTAGGCCTCCGGGACACCTATGGCTACACCTTC.